These 14 T cell receptor beta chains share one sample of origin, sequenced in a study of shared clonotypes between healthy human individuals. Here immunoSEQ multiplex PCR was the method, and the copy in TCRdb shows in-frame clones only, minus some. The sample lists approximately 350,000 clones, approximately 97% seen once, with about 0.32% in the top ten. Sample: memory CD8+ T cells sorted from blood. Indicated subset: CD45RO+ cells pooled with CCR7-negative TemRA cells. The receptors come from a man under 40 in good health.

V gene TRBV10-3 combines with J gene TRBJ2-3, with D possibly being TRBD1 (5 bases). CDR3 length: 15 amino acids. The germline V gene has CDR1 ENHRY and CDR2 SYGVKD. The V gene lost 7 bases and the J gene lost 0 bases, with 14 bases spanning the gap. CDR3 nucleotides: TGTGCCATCACCCAGGGTCCCTATAGCACAGATACGCAGTATTTT. Protein product: CAITQGPYSTDTQYF.

The chain employs TRBV20-1 and TRBJ2-5; maybe TRBD2 (5 bases). The V and J ends lost 4 bases and 3 bases respectively, with 6 bases between them. In germline, CDR1 is DFQATT, CDR2 SNEGSKA (reference sequence). The CDR3 runs to 11 residues. This CDR3 reads CSAKREETQYF. The CDR3 DNA reads as TGCAGTGCTAAGAGGGAAGAGACCCAGTACTTC.

The chain joins TRBV7-9 to TRBJ1-6; D unresolved. The CDR3 runs 12 residues. The germline gives CDR1 SEHNR, CDR2 FQNEAQ (reference sequence). V was shortened by 5 bases and J by 7 bases, with 6 bases between the two germline ends. This chain's CDR3 is CASSLGNSPLHF. The CDR3 DNA reads TGTGCCAGCAGCCTGGGGAATTCACCCCTCCACTTT.

V and J are TRBV5-1 and TRBJ2-5; TRBD1 matches at 8 bases. CDR3 length: 14 residues. Unmatched junction bases numbered 2, after V lost 3 bases and J lost 1 base. Germline-derived CDR1 and CDR2 are SGHRS and YFSETQ. CDR3 nucleotide sequence: TGCGCCAGCAGCTCCGGGACAGGCCAAGAGACCCAGTACTTC. It encodes CASSSGTGQETQYF.

The chain uses TRBV10-3 and TRBJ2-2; possibly TRBD2 for D (6 bases). The CDR3 has 16 amino acids. Germline V lookup: CDR1 ENHRY, CDR2 SYGVKD. V lost 0 bases and J 6 bases, leaving 14 bases between the germline ends. As DNA, the CDR3 is TGTGCCATCAGTGAGTCGACGTTACGGGGGTCCGGGGAGCTGTTTTTT. This sequence encodes CAISESTLRGSGELFF.

The genes are TRBV7-9 and TRBJ2-7; the D gene is possibly TRBD2 (5 bases). Trimming took 5 bases from V and 1 from J, leaving 9 bases between them. The germline CDR1 and CDR2 sequences are SEHNR and FQNEAQ (reference sequence). The CDR3 length is 13 residues. Here the CDR3 DNA reads TGTGCCAGCAGCCTCCCGGGGTCCTACGAGCAGTACTTC. It yields the protein CASSLPGSYEQYF.

The V and J genes are TRBV30 and TRBJ1-5, with a possible D match to TRBD1 (6 bases). V lost 2 bases and J 4 bases, leaving 12 bases between the germline ends. The CDR3 contains 14 residues. Per the germline V gene, CDR1 is GTSNPN and CDR2 is SVGIG (reference sequence). The CDR3 here is CAWSRVQGNQPQHF. The CDR3 DNA is TGTGCCTGGAGTAGAGTCCAGGGGAATCAGCCCCAGCATTTT. Using reference TRBV30 and TRBJ1-5 for the parts outside the CDR3, the full variable domain is SQTIHQWPATLVQPVGSPLSLECTVEGTSNPNLYWYRQAAGRGLQLLFYSVGIGQISSEVPQNLSASRPQDRQFILSSKKLLLSDSGFYLCAWSRVQGNQPQHFGDGTRLSIL.

The CDR3, as DNA: TGTGCCAGCATAAAGAGGGACCTACGGCATCCGCAGTATTTT. Amino acids: CASIKRDLRHPQYF. The V call is TRBV2, the J call TRBJ2-3; D may match TRBD1 or TRBD2 (5 bases each). The CDR3 is 14 amino acids. Germline V lookup: CDR1 SNHLY, CDR2 FYNNEI. The V and J ends lost 7 bases and 10 bases respectively, with 21 bases between them.

The V and J genes are TRBV18 and TRBJ2-3; D is undetermined. Germline V gene lookup returns CDR1 KGHSH and CDR2 LQKENI. The CDR3 has 14 residues. The V end lost 0 bases, the J end lost 2 bases, and 6 bases lay between the germline ends. The CDR3 DNA reads TGTGCCAGCTCACCACCTTCACCCACAGATACGCAGTATTTT. It specifies CASSPPSPTDTQYF. Complete variable domain (other parts from reference TRBV18 and TRBJ2-3): NAGVMQNPRHLVRRRGQEARLRCSPMKGHSHVYWYRQLPEEGLKFMVYLQKENIIDESGMPKERFSAEFPKEGPSILRIQQVVRGDSAAYFCASSPPSPTDTQYFGPGTRLTVL.

This sequence joins TRBV6-5 and TRBJ2-1, with 12 bases identical to TRBD2. The CDR3 length is 15 residues. Unmatched junction bases numbered 5, after V lost 6 bases and J lost 5 bases. Germline CDR1 MNHEY, CDR2 SVGAGI. This CDR3 reads CASSRGLAGDNEQFF. In nucleotides, the CDR3 is TGTGCCAGCAGCAGGGGACTAGCGGGTGACAATGAGCAGTTCTTC.

The rearrangement uses TRBV15 and TRBJ2-7; 13 bases map to TRBD2. After removal of 1 base from V and 4 bases from J, the junction contained 1 base not matched to a gene. CDR1 is LNHNV, CDR2 YYDKDF, per germline (reference sequence). This CDR3 spans 15 amino acids. CDR3 in amino acids: CATSRGTSGSYEQYF. Here the CDR3 DNA reads TGTGCCACCAGCAGAGGGACTAGCGGGAGTTACGAGCAGTACTTC.

The V call is TRBV5-4, the J call TRBJ2-3; TRBD2 agrees at 13 bases. V lost 3 bases and J lost 2; bases outside the gene matches: 3. There are 16 residues in the CDR3. Germline V gives CDR1 SGHNT, CDR2 YYREEE (reference sequence). The CDR3 is CASSSLAGGDTDTQYF. The CDR3 DNA sequence: TGTGCCAGCAGCTCACTAGCGGGAGGGGACACAGATACGCAGTATTTT.

This chain joins TRBV7-9 and TRBJ1-3, with D perhaps matching TRBD1 (5 bases). Germline V CDR1 and CDR2: SEHNR, FQNEAQ (reference sequence). The CDR3 sequence is 15 residues long. Trimming removed 2 bases at V and 4 bases at J, with 12 bases between. The CDR3 sequence: CASSLLSGVGNTIYF. CDR3 bases: TGTGCCAGCAGCTTATTGTCGGGGGTCGGAAACACCATATATTTT. Using reference TRBV7-9 and TRBJ1-3 for the parts outside the CDR3, the full variable domain is DTGVSQNPRHKITKRGQNVTFRCDPISEHNRLYWYRQTLGQGPEFLTYFQNEAQLEKSRLLSDRFSAERPKGSFSTLEIQRTEQGDSAMYLCASSLLSGVGNTIYFGEGSWLTVV.

This chain connects TRBV12-5 to TRBJ1-5; D gene unclear. Germline CDR1 and CDR2: LGHNT and FRNRAP. The CDR3 consists of 15 residues. Trimming shortened V by 8 bases and J by 0 bases, and 14 bases separated the two germline ends. The CDR3 sequence is CASTAGVGSNQPQHF. In DNA form, the CDR3 reads TGTGCTAGTACAGCCGGAGTAGGTAGCAATCAGCCCCAGCATTTT.